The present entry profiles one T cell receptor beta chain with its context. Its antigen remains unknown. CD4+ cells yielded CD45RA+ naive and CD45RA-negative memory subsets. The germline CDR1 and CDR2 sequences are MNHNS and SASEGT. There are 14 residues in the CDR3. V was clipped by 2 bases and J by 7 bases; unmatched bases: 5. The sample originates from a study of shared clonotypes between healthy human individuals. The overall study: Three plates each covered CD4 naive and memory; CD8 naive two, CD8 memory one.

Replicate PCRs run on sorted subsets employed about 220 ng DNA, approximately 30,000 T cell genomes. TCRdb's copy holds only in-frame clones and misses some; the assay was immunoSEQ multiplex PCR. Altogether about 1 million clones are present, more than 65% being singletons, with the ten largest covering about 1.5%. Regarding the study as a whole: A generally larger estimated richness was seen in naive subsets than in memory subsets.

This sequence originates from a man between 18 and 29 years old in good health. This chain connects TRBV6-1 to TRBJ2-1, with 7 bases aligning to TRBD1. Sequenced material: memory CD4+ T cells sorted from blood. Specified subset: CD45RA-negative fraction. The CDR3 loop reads CASSERGRGNEQFF. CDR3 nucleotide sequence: TGTGCCAGCAGTGAAAGGGGCAGGGGGAATGAGCAGTTCTTC.